The table lists the clone carrying this T cell receptor beta chain with a count of one. Its target is unknown. This record comes from a study of T cell responses to AZD1222 COVID-19 vaccine. General observations from the study: Among the donors, most were white British and more were female, and clonal diversity was possibly underestimated. Nearly half of the spike-specific TCRs reportedly recognize variant regions that carry no mutations. A rise in Spike-specific TCR breadth and depth followed two AZD1222 doses.

Trimming took off 0 bases at V and 1 base at J, with 10 bases between the two ends. The germline V gene has CDR1 SGHDN and CDR2 FVKESK. This CDR3 has 17 residues. Using immunoSEQ multiplex PCR, the repertoire was profiled, and TCRdb retains in-frame clones only, with some absent. This sample has tens of thousands of clones, with approximately 90% found just once. This material consisted of peripheral blood, taken on day 0 of AZD1222 vaccination. The TCR was taken from an adult in good health. The chain recombines TRBV14 with TRBJ1-6, with a tentative D call TRBD1 (5 bases). The DNA for the CDR3 is TGTGCCAGCAGCCAAGAGCCGGGGCAATCCTATAATTCACCCCTCCACTTT. Its translation is CASSQEPGQSYNSPLHF.